This paragraph covers one T cell receptor beta chain sequence. These data originate in a study of CD8+ T cells in alopecia areata. About the study: For the treated group, dosing was oral tofacitinib at 5 to 10 mg twice daily.

The V gene's germline CDR1 is KGHSH and CDR2 LQKENI. V gave up 3 bases and J gave up 5 bases; unmatched junction bases: 6. The CDR3 totals 15 residues. Extracted RNA was reverse transcribed into cDNA, the sequencing template. Sequenced by immunoSEQ multiplex PCR; TCRdb stores in-frame clones only, minus some. The data hold over 85,000 clones, with roughly two fifths observed a single time. The chain recombines TRBV18 with TRBJ2-1, with TRBD2 matching 8 bases. The material sequenced was CD4+ T cells sorted from blood. This receptor was taken from a human donor with alopecia areata. In nucleotides, the CDR3 is TGTGCCAGCTCACCGCCGGGACTAGTCAACAATGAGCAGTTCTTC. It codes for CASSPPGLVNNEQFF.